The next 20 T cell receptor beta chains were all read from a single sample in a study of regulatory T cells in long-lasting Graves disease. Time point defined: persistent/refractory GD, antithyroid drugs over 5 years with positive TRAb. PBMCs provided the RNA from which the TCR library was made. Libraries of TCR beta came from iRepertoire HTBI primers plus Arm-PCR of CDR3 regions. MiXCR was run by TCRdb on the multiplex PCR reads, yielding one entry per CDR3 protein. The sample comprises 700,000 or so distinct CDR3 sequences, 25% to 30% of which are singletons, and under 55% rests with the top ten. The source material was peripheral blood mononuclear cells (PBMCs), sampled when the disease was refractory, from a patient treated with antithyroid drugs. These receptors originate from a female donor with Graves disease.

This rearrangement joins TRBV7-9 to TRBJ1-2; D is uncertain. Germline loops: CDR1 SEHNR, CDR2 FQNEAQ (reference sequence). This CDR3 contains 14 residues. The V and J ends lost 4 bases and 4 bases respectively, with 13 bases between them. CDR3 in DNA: TGTGCCAGCAGCTGGGCAGGCGAAACCTATGGCTACACCTTC. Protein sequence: CASSWAGETYGYTF. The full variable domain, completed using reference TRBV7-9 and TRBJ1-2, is DTGVSQNPRHKITKRGQNVTFRCDPISEHNRLYWYRQTLGQGPEFLTYFQNEAQLEKSRLLSDRFSAERPKGSFSTLEIQRTEQGDSAMYLCASSWAGETYGYTFGSGTRLTVV.

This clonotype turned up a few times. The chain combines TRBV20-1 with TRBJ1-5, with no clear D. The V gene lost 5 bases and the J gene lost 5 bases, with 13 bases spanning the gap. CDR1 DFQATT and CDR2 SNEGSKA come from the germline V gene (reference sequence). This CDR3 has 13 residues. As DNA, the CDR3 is TGCAGTGCTTCTCGGGCTAACCATCAGCCCCAGCATTTT. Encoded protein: CSASRANHQPQHF.

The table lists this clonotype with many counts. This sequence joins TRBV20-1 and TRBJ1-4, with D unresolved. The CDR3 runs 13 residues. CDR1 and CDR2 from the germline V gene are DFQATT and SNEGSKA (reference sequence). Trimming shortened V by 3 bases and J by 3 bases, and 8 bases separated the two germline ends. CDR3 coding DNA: TGCAGTGCTAGGCTGAGTTCTAATGAAAAACTGTTTTTT. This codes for CSARLSSNEKLFF.

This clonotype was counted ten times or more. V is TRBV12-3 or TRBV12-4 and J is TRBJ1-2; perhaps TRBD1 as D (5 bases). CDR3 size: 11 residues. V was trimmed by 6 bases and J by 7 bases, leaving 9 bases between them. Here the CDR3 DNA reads TGTGCCAGCAGCCCAGGGAGTGGCTACACCTTC. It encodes CASSPGSGYTF.

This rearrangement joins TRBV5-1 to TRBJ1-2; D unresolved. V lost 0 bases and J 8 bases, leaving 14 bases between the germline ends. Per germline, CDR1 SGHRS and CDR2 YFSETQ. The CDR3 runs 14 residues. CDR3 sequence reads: CASSLDSGTSGYTF. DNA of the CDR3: TGCGCCAGCAGCTTGGATTCGGGAACGAGCGGCTACACCTTC.

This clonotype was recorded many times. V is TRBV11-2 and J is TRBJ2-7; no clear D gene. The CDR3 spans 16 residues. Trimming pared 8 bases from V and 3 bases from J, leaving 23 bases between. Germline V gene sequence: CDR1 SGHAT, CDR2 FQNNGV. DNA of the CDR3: TGTGCCAGCTCCCCCGAGTGGCCCCAAAGGAGCTACGAGCAGTACTTC. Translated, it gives CASSPEWPQRSYEQYF.

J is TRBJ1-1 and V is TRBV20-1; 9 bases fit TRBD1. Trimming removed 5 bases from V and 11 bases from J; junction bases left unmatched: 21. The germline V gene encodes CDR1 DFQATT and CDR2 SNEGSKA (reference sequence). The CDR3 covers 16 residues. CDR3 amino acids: CSAFPTATGGEGSAFF. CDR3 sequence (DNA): TGCAGTGCTTTTCCCACAGCTACAGGGGGCGAGGGTTCGGCTTTCTTT.

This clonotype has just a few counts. Written as DNA, the CDR3 is TGTGCCAGCAGTTCAGCTTTCTCCTTGGGCAGTGAGGGCTACACCTTC. Protein: CASSSAFSLGSEGYTF. The chain is built from TRBV27 and TRBJ1-2; D gene uncertain. The V end lost 4 bases, the J end lost 8 bases, and 23 bases lay between the germline ends. CDR1 is MNHEY and CDR2 is SMNVEV in the germline V gene (reference sequence). The CDR3 sequence is 16 residues long.

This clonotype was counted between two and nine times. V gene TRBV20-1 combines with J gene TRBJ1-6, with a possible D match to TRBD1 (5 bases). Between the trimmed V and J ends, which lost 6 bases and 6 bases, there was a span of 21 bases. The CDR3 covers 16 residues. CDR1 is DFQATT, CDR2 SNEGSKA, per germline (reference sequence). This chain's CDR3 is CSAGPTAWSGNSPLHF. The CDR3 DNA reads TGCAGTGCGGGTCCGACAGCTTGGTCGGGTAATTCACCCCTCCACTTT.

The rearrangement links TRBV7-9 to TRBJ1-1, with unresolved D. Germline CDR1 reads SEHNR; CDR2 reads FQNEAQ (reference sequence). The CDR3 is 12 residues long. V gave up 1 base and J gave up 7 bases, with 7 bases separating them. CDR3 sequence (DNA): TGTGCCAGCAGCTTAGGTTTTATTGAAGCTTTCTTT. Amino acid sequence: CASSLGFIEAFF.

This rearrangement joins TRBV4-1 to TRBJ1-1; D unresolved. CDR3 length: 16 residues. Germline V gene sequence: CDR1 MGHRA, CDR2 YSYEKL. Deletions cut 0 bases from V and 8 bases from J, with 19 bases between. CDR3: CASSQELRYANSEAFF. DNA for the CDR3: TGCGCCAGCAGCCAAGAGTTACGGTACGCCAATTCCGAAGCTTTCTTT.

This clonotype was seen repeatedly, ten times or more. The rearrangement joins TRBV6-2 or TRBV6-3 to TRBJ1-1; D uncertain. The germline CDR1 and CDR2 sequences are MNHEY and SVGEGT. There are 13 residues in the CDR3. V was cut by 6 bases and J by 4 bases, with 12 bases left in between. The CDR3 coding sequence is TGTGCCAGCAGCCCTCTCGGGATCACTGAAGCTTTCTTT. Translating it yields CASSPLGITEAFF.

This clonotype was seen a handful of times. In DNA, the CDR3 is TGTGCTAGTGGTTTGGTAAGGTGGGAGGCCGGTAATGAAAAACTGTTTTTT. It specifies CASGLVRWEAGNEKLFF. The chain couples TRBV12-5 to TRBJ1-4; D is uncertain. Deletions cut 0 bases from V and 4 bases from J, with 15 bases between. CDR1 is LGHNT, CDR2 FRNRAP, per germline. This CDR3 contains 17 residues.

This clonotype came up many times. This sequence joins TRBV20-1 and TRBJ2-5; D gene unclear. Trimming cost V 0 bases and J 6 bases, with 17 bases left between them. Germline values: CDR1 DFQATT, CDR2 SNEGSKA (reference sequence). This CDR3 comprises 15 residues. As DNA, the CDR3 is TGCAGTGCTAGAGATCCCGCTCGGGTTCAGAAGACCCAGTACTTC. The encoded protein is CSARDPARVQKTQYF.

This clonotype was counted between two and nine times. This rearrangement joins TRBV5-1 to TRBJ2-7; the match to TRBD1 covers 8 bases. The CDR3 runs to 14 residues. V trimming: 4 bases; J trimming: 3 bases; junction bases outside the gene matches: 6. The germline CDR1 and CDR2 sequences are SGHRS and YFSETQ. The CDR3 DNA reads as TGCGCCAGCAGCCCCGAGACAGGGGTCTACGAGCAGTACTTC. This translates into CASSPETGVYEQYF.

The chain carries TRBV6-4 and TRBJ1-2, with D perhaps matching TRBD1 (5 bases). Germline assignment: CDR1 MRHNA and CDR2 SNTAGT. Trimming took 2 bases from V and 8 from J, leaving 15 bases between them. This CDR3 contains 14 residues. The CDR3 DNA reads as TGTGCCAGCAGTGACGGCCAGGGTTTGGAAGGCTACACCTTC. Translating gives CASSDGQGLEGYTF.

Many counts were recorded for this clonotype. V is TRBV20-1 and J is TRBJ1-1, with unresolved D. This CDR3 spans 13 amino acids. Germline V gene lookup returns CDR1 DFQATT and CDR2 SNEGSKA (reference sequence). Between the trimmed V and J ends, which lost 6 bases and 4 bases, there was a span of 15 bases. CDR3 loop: CSARRVSGTEAFF. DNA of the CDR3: TGCAGTGCCAGAAGAGTGTCGGGCACTGAAGCTTTCTTT.

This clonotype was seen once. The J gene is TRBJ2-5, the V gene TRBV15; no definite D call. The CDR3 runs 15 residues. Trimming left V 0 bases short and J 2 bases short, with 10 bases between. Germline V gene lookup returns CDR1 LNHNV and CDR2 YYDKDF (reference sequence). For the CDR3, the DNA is TGTGCCACCAGCAGAGACCCCCTAGGGCAAGAGACCCAGTACTTC. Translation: CATSRDPLGQETQYF.

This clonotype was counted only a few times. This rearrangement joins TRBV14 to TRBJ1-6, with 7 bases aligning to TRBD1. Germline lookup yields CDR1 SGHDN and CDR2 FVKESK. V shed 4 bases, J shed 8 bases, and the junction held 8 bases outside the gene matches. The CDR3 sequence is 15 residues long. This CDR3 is CASSRRDRDDSPLHF. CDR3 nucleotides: TGTGCCAGCAGCCGCCGCGACAGGGACGATTCACCCCTCCACTTT.

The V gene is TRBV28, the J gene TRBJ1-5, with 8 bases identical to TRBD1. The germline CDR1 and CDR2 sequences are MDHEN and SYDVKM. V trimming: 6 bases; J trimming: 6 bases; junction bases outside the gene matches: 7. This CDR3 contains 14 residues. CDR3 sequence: CASRSTGAGQPQHF. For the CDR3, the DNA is TGTGCCAGCAGGTCGACAGGGGCGGGTCAGCCCCAGCATTTT.